These 5 T cell receptor beta chains came from one sample sequenced in a study of blood T cell repertoires in COVID-19. Here immunoSEQ multiplex PCR was the method, and the copy in TCRdb shows in-frame clones only, minus some. The sample has 150,000 to 200,000 clones, 80% to 90% seen once. Sequenced: peripheral blood. Every receptor here comes from a human donor with active or convalescent COVID-19. The donor label of this sample is uncertain.

This clone was observed a handful of times. V and J are TRBV4-1 and TRBJ1-5; 9 positions agree with TRBD1. The CDR3 loop spans 18 amino acids. The germline CDR1 and CDR2 sequences are MGHRA and YSYEKL. Germline trimming cut 4 bases from V and 5 bases from J; bases unmatched to any gene: 15. This CDR3 reads CASSRDSLRQGGDQPQHF. In DNA, the CDR3 is TGCGCCAGCAGCCGAGATTCTTTGAGACAGGGGGGCGATCAGCCCCAGCATTTT.

This chain connects TRBV21-1 to TRBJ2-7; the tabulated D call, TRBD2, remains unverified against the DNA. TRBV21-1 is assigned pseudogene status. The CDR3 loop spans 16 amino acids. CDR3 sequence: CASSHRGGAGHGEQYF. Here the CDR3 DNA reads TGTGCCAGCAGCCATAGGGGGGGAGCGGGCCACGGCGAGCAGTACTTC.

J is TRBJ1-2 and V is TRBV30; a possible D gene is TRBD1 (6 bases). V shed 0 bases and J shed 6 bases, with 11 bases lying between them. The CDR3 has 13 amino acids. Germline CDR1 reads GTSNPN; CDR2 reads SVGIG (reference sequence). CDR3 bases: TGTGCCTGGAGTGTCACAGGGTCGGATGGCTACACCTTC. This translates into CAWSVTGSDGYTF. The variable domain in full, with the rest retrieved from reference TRBV30 and TRBJ1-2, is SQTIHQWPATLVQPVGSPLSLECTVEGTSNPNLYWYRQAAGRGLQLLFYSVGIGQISSEVPQNLSASRPQDRQFILSSKKLLLSDSGFYLCAWSVTGSDGYTFGSGTRLTVV.

The rearrangement uses TRBV5-4 and TRBJ2-2; 8 bases agree with TRBD1. This CDR3 spans 14 amino acids. In germline, CDR1 is SGHNT, CDR2 YYREEE (reference sequence). With 4 bases clipped from V and 4 bases from J, the junction kept 3 bases outside the gene matches. CDR3 sequence (DNA): TGTGCCAGCAGCACGACAGGGGCCACCGGGGAGCTGTTTTTT. This gives the protein CASSTTGATGELFF.

This sequence joins TRBV30 and TRBJ1-4; D gene uncertain. CDR1 and CDR2 from the germline V gene are GTSNPN and SVGIG (reference sequence). The CDR3 totals 13 residues. Trimming removed 7 bases at V and 0 bases at J, with 9 bases between. CDR3 region: CASWPTTNEKLFF. The DNA for the CDR3 is TGTGCCTCCTGGCCGACAACTAATGAAAAACTGTTTTTT.